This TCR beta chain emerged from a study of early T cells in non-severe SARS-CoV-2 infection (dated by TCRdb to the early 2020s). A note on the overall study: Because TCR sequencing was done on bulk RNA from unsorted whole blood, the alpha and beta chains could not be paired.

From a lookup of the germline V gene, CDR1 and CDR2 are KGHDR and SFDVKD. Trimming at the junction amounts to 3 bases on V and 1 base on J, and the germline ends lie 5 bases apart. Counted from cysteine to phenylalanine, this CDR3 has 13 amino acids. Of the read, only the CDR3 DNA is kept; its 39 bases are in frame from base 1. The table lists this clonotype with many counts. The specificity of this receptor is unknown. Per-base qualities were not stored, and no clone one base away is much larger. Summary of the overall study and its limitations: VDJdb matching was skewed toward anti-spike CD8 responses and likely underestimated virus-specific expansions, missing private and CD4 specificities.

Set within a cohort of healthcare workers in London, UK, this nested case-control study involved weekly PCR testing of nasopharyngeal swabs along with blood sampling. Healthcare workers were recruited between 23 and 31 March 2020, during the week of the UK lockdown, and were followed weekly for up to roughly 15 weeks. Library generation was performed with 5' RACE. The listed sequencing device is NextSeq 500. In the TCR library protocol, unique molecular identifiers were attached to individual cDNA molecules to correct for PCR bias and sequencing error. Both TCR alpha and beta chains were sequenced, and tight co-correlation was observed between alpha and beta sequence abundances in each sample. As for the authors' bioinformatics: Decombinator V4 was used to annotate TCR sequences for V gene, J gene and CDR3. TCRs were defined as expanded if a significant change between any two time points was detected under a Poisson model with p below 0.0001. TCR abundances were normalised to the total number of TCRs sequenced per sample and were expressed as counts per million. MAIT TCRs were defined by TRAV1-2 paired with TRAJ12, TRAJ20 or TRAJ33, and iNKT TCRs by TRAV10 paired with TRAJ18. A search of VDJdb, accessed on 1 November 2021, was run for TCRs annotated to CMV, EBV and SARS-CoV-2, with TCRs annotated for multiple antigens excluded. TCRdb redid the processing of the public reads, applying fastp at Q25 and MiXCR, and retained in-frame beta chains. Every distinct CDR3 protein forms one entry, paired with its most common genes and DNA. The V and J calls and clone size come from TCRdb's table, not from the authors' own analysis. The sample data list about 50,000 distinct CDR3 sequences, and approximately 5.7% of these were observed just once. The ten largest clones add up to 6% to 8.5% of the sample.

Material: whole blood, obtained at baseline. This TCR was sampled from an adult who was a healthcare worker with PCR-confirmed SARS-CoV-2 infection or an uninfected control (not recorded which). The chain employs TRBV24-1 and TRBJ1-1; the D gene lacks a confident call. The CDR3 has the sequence CATSDQQNTEAFF. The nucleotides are TGTGCCACCAGTGATCAACAGAACACTGAAGCTTTCTTT.